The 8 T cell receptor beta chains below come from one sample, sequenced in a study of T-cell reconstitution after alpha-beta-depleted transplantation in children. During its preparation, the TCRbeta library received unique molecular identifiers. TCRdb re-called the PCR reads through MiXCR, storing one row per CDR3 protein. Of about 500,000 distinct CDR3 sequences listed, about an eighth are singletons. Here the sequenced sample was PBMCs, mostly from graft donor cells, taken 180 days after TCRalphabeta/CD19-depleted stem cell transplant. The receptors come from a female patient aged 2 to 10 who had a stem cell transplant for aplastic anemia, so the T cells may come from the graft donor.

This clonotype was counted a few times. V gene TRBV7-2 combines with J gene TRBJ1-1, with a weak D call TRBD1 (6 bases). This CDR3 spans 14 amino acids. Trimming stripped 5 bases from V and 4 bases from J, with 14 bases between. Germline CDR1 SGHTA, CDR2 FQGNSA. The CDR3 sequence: CASSRRGGATEAFF. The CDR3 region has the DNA TGTGCCAGCAGCCGCCGGGGGGGGGCCACTGAAGCTTTCTTT.

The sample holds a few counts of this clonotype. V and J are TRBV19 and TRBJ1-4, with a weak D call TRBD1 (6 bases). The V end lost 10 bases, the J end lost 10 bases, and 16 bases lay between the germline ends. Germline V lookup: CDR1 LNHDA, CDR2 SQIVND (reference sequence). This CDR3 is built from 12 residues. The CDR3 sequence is CATYGQFGKLFF. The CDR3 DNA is TGTGCCACCTATGGACAGTTCGGAAAACTGTTTTTT.

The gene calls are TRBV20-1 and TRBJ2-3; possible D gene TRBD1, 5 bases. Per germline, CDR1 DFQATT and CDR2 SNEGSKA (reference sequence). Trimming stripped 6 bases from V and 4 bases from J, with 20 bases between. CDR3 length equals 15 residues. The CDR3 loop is CSAKRPDSSPDTQYF. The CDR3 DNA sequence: TGCAGTGCAAAAAGGCCAGACAGCAGTCCAGATACGCAGTATTTT.

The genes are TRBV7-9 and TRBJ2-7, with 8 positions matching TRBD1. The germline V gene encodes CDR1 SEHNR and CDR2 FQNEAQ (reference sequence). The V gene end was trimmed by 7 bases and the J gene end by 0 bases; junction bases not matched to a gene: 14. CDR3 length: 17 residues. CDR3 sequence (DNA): TGTGCCAGCACCAGATTGGGACAGGAGTTAAGCTCCTACGAGCAGTACTTC. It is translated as CASTRLGQELSSYEQYF.

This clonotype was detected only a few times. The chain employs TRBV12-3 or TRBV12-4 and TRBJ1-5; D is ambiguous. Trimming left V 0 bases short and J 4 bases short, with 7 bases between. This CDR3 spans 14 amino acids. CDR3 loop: CASSLAGKNQPQHF. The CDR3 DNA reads TGTGCCAGCAGTTTAGCAGGGAAAAATCAGCCCCAGCATTTT.

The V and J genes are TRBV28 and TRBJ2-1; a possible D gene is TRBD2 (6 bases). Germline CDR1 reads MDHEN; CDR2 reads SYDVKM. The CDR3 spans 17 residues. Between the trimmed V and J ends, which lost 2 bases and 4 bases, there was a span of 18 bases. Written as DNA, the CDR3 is TGTGCCAGCAGTTTAAGAACGTGGACTATCACTTACAATGAGCAGTTCTTC. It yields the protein CASSLRTWTITYNEQFF.

CDR3 protein: CSAETGASNTEAFF. The CDR3 DNA reads as TGCAGTGCTGAGACAGGGGCCTCGAACACTGAAGCTTTCTTT. The gene calls are TRBV20-1 and TRBJ1-1, with 8 nucleotides matching TRBD1. V was pared by 5 bases and J by 1 base, with 6 bases of the junction left unmatched. CDR1 and CDR2 (germline): DFQATT, SNEGSKA (reference sequence). CDR3 length: 14 amino acids.

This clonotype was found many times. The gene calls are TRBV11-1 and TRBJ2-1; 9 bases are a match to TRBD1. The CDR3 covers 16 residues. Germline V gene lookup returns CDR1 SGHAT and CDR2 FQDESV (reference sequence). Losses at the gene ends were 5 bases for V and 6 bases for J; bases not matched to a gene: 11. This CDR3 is CASSPVDRGNFNEQFF. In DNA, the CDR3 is TGTGCCAGCAGCCCTGTCGACAGGGGGAATTTCAATGAGCAGTTCTTC. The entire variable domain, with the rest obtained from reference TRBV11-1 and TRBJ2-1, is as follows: EAEVAQSPRYKITEKSQAVAFWCDPISGHATLYWYRQILGQGPELLVQFQDESVVDDSQLPKDRFSAERLKGVDSTLKIQPAELGDSAMYLCASSPVDRGNFNEQFFGPGTRLTVL.